These T cell receptor beta chains were read from a single sample in a study of OX40 agonist ivuxolimab in advanced cancers. The repertoire was sequenced with immunoSEQ multiplex PCR; TCRdb's copy has only in-frame clones and lacks some. The sample shows tens of thousands of clones, 75% to 90% of them seen only once. The sequencing used CD4+ or CD8+ T cells sorted from blood, collected in a trial of the OX40 agonist ivuxolimab. The receptor source for this set is an adult with an advanced solid tumor such as melanoma, head and neck, liver or kidney cancer. Both conserved end residues are part of each CDR3. A D gene is named only where the DNA matches it firmly. Some rows mark clone size as missing; the rest say once, few, many or name a class of expanded clone.

J gene: TRBJ2-2; V gene: TRBV10-2; clone size: few; D gene: NA; CDR3 DNA: TGCGCCAGCAGTGACGGGCTAACGAACACCGGGGAGCTGTTTTTT; CDR3 protein: CASSDGLTNTGELFF
J gene: TRBJ2-5; V gene: TRBV2; clone size: NA; D gene: TRBD2; CDR3 DNA: TGTGCCAGCACCGTCGGGGGGAGAGAGACCCAGTACTTC; CDR3 protein: CASTVGGRETQYF
J gene: TRBJ1-4; V gene: TRBV6-5; clone size: NA; D gene: NA; CDR3 DNA: TGTGCCAGCAGTTCCGTTGTAAGGGTCGGTAAACTGTTTTTT; CDR3 protein: CASSSVVRVGKLFF
J gene: TRBJ2-7; V gene: TRBV5-1; clone size: NA; D gene: TRBD2; CDR3 DNA: TGCGCCAGCAGCGTACCCCGGGGGGTAATCGACGAGCAGTACTTC; CDR3 protein: CASSVPRGVIDEQYF
J gene: TRBJ2-7; V gene: TRBV6-1; clone size: NA; D gene: NA; CDR3 DNA: TGTGCCAGCGTTACAGGACCCTACGAGCAGTACTTC; CDR3 protein: CASVTGPYEQYF
J gene: TRBJ2-5; V gene: TRBV10-3; clone size: NA; D gene: TRBD1; CDR3 DNA: TGTGCCATCAGCAACAGACAGGGTGCCGGCCAAGAGACCCAGTACTTC; CDR3 protein: CAISNRQGAGQETQYF
J gene: TRBJ2-2; V gene: TRBV4-2; clone size: NA; D gene: NA; CDR3 DNA: TGTGCCAGCAGCCAAGATACCCGGGGCGGGGAGCTGTTTTTT; CDR3 protein: CASSQDTRGGELFF
J gene: TRBJ2-2; V gene: TRBV4-1; clone size: NA; D gene: NA; CDR3 DNA: TGCGCCAGCAGCCAGACCGGGACCCCCACCGGGGAGCTGTTTTTT; CDR3 protein: CASSQTGTPTGELFF
J gene: TRBJ2-1; V gene: TRBV5-1; clone size: NA; D gene: NA; CDR3 DNA: TGCGCCAGCACCCTCCTACAGGGACGTTACAATGAGCAGTTCTTC; CDR3 protein: CASTLLQGRYNEQFF
J gene: TRBJ2-5; V gene: TRBV5-5; clone size: NA; D gene: NA; CDR3 DNA: TGTGCCAGCAGCCCTAAAGAGACCCAGTACTTC; CDR3 protein: CASSPKETQYF
J gene: TRBJ1-2; V gene: TRBV19; clone size: NA; D gene: NA; CDR3 DNA: TGTGCCAGTAGTAGCGTCAGCTTTAACTATGGCTACACCTTC; CDR3 protein: CASSSVSFNYGYTF
J gene: TRBJ2-5; V gene: TRBV6-5; clone size: NA; D gene: TRBD2; CDR3 DNA: TGTGCCAGCAGTTACTCCCTAGCGGGCAGCCAAGAGACCCAGTACTTC; CDR3 protein: CASSYSLAGSQETQYF
J gene: TRBJ1-1; V gene: TRBV6-1; clone size: few; D gene: NA; CDR3 DNA: TGTGCCAGCGAGAACACTGAAGCTTTCTTT; CDR3 protein: CASENTEAFF
J gene: TRBJ2-6; V gene: TRBV2; clone size: NA; D gene: NA; CDR3 DNA: TGTGCCAGCAGTGGAGACCCCTCTGGGGCCAACGTCCTGACTTTC; CDR3 protein: CASSGDPSGANVLTF
J gene: TRBJ2-5; V gene: TRBV7-2; clone size: few; D gene: TRBD2; CDR3 DNA: TGTGCCAGCAGCTTACAGGTGGGGCGGGGGGAGACCCAGTACTTC; CDR3 protein: CASSLQVGRGETQYF
J gene: TRBJ1-4; V gene: TRBV5-1; clone size: NA; D gene: NA; CDR3 DNA: TGCGCCAGCAGTCCTGACCCCTGGAAGGAAAAACTGTTTTTT; CDR3 protein: CASSPDPWKEKLFF
J gene: TRBJ2-5; V gene: TRBV19; clone size: NA; D gene: NA; CDR3 DNA: TGTGCCAGTAGTTTAACCGGGACACAGGGAGAGACCCAGTACTTC; CDR3 protein: CASSLTGTQGETQYF
J gene: TRBJ2-7; V gene: TRBV18; clone size: NA; D gene: TRBD2; CDR3 DNA: TGTGCCAGCTCACTTCTAGCGGGGACCTACGAGCAGTACTTC; CDR3 protein: CASSLLAGTYEQYF
J gene: TRBJ2-7; V gene: TRBV5-1; clone size: NA; D gene: TRBD1; CDR3 DNA: TGCGCCAGCAGCTCGGGACAGCTAAAACCCCACTACGAGCAGTACTTC; CDR3 protein: CASSSGQLKPHYEQYF
J gene: TRBJ2-1; V gene: TRBV4-1; clone size: NA; D gene: TRBD2; CDR3 DNA: TGCGCCAGCAGCCATCCATCTTCTCAGCTAGCGGGAGTTAAGAATGAGCAGTTCTTC; CDR3 protein: CASSHPSSQLAGVKNEQFF
J gene: TRBJ1-5; V gene: TRBV6-6; clone size: NA; D gene: NA; CDR3 DNA: TGTGCCAGCAGCAAACGGGGGTGGGGGAGCGATCAGCCCCAGCATTTT; CDR3 protein: CASSKRGWGSDQPQHF
J gene: TRBJ2-7; V gene: TRBV6-1; clone size: NA; D gene: TRBD1; CDR3 DNA: TGTGCCATCAGTAACACCCGGGACAGCTACGAGCAGTACTTC; CDR3 protein: CAISNTRDSYEQYF
J gene: TRBJ1-2; V gene: TRBV10-3; clone size: NA; D gene: NA; CDR3 DNA: TGTGCCATCAGTGACAGGGGAAACTATGGCTACACCTTC; CDR3 protein: CAISDRGNYGYTF
J gene: TRBJ1-1; V gene: TRBV7-9; clone size: medium-sized; D gene: NA; CDR3 DNA: TGTGCCAGCAGCTTATGGGGGAACACTGAAGCTTTCTTT; CDR3 protein: CASSLWGNTEAFF
J gene: TRBJ2-4; V gene: TRBV16; clone size: once; D gene: NA; CDR3 DNA: TGTGCCAGCAGAGGCGTGGGGGTAAACATTCAGTACTTC; CDR3 protein: CASRGVGVNIQYF
J gene: TRBJ2-7; V gene: TRBV28; clone size: NA; D gene: TRBD1; CDR3 DNA: TGTGCCAGCAGTTTCACAGGGGGGACCTACGAGCAGTACTTC; CDR3 protein: CASSFTGGTYEQYF
J gene: TRBJ2-5; V gene: TRBV18; clone size: NA; D gene: NA; CDR3 DNA: TGTGCCAGCTCGCTTTACCGGGAGGAGACCCAGTACTTC; CDR3 protein: CASSLYREETQYF
J gene: TRBJ1-5; V gene: TRBV10-3; clone size: NA; D gene: NA; CDR3 DNA: TGTGCCGAGAGAGGGGACAATCAGCCCCAGCATTTT; CDR3 protein: CAERGDNQPQHF
J gene: TRBJ1-1; V gene: TRBV2; clone size: NA; D gene: TRBD1; CDR3 DNA: TGTGCCAGCATACGACAGGGCCGTCTCACTGAAGCTTTCTTT; CDR3 protein: CASIRQGRLTEAFF
J gene: TRBJ2-1; V gene: TRBV29-1; clone size: NA; D gene: NA; CDR3 DNA: TGCAGCGCGAGGATGAGTAGCCCGGCCGAGAATGAGCAGTTCTTC; CDR3 protein: CSARMSSPAENEQFF
J gene: TRBJ1-1; V gene: TRBV9; clone size: NA; D gene: NA; CDR3 DNA: TGTGCCAGCGGGGAGGGGTGGACTGAAGCTTTCTTT; CDR3 protein: CASGEGWTEAFF
J gene: TRBJ1-2; V gene: TRBV7-2; clone size: NA; D gene: NA; CDR3 DNA: TGTGCCAGCAGCTTAGACAGCTTCTATGGCTACACCTTC; CDR3 protein: CASSLDSFYGYTF
J gene: TRBJ1-2; V gene: TRBV7-2; clone size: NA; D gene: NA; CDR3 DNA: TGTGCCAGCAGCTTAGTAGGCGACAGGAGATTATATGGCTACACCTTC; CDR3 protein: CASSLVGDRRLYGYTF
J gene: TRBJ1-2; V gene: TRBV10-3; clone size: NA; D gene: NA; CDR3 DNA: TGTGCCACCACCACCGGGGAAGGTGGCTACACCTTC; CDR3 protein: CATTTGEGGYTF
J gene: TRBJ1-2; V gene: TRBV29-1; clone size: NA; D gene: NA; CDR3 DNA: TGCAGCGTTAGTGTGGGGGGTCGGTATGGCTACACCTTC; CDR3 protein: CSVSVGGRYGYTF
J gene: TRBJ2-2; V gene: TRBV19; clone size: NA; D gene: NA; CDR3 DNA: TGTGCCACTGATAGACACGGGAAAAACACCGGGGAGCTGTTTTTT; CDR3 protein: CATDRHGKNTGELFF
J gene: TRBJ1-6; V gene: TRBV11-3; clone size: NA; D gene: NA; CDR3 DNA: TGTGCCAGCAGCTGGGGATGGGATTCACCCCTCCACTTT; CDR3 protein: CASSWGWDSPLHF
J gene: TRBJ1-5; V gene: TRBV4-1; clone size: NA; D gene: NA; CDR3 DNA: TGCGCCAGCAGCCCCAGGACCAGGCTCATCCAGCCCCAGCATTTT; CDR3 protein: CASSPRTRLIQPQHF
J gene: TRBJ2-2; V gene: TRBV19; clone size: NA; D gene: TRBD1; CDR3 DNA: TGTGCCAGTAGTATAAAAGGGGGCCACCCTCAGAACACCGGGGAGCTGTTTTTT; CDR3 protein: CASSIKGGHPQNTGELFF
J gene: TRBJ2-7; V gene: TRBV18; clone size: NA; D gene: NA; CDR3 DNA: TGTGCCAGCTCACCACCGGCAGCGGAAAACTACGAGCAGTACTTC; CDR3 protein: CASSPPAAENYEQYF
J gene: TRBJ1-1; V gene: TRBV19; clone size: NA; D gene: NA; CDR3 DNA: TGTGCCAGTAGTATCGGATACACTGAAGCTTTCTTT; CDR3 protein: CASSIGYTEAFF
J gene: TRBJ1-3; V gene: TRBV7-9; clone size: NA; D gene: TRBD1; CDR3 DNA: TGTGCCAGCAGCTTATACAGGGGGCCGCTAAAAGGAAACACCATATATTTT; CDR3 protein: CASSLYRGPLKGNTIYF
J gene: TRBJ2-3; V gene: TRBV6-4; clone size: NA; D gene: NA; CDR3 DNA: TGTGCCACCCGTCAGGGATCCACAGATACGCAGTATTTT; CDR3 protein: CATRQGSTDTQYF
J gene: TRBJ2-7; V gene: TRBV7-2; clone size: NA; D gene: NA; CDR3 DNA: TGTGCCAGCAGCTTCGGCCCCGGCTCCTACGAGCAGTACTTC; CDR3 protein: CASSFGPGSYEQYF
J gene: TRBJ2-1; V gene: TRBV18; clone size: NA; D gene: TRBD2; CDR3 DNA: TGTGCCAGCTCTCCCTTAGGGCGTCAGAGCGGGAACAATGAGCAGTTCTTC; CDR3 protein: CASSPLGRQSGNNEQFF
J gene: TRBJ2-7; V gene: TRBV2; clone size: NA; D gene: NA; CDR3 DNA: TGTGCCAGCACCCAGAGGAGGGACTACGAGCAGTACTTC; CDR3 protein: CASTQRRDYEQYF
J gene: TRBJ2-3; V gene: TRBV5-8; clone size: NA; D gene: TRBD1; CDR3 DNA: TGTGCCAGCAGCTTGGGACAGGGGCAGGGGGATACGCAGTATTTT; CDR3 protein: CASSLGQGQGDTQYF
J gene: TRBJ2-7; V gene: TRBV28; clone size: NA; D gene: TRBD2; CDR3 DNA: TGTGCCAGCAGTTTAATAGCGGGGCGCTACGAGCAGTACTTC; CDR3 protein: CASSLIAGRYEQYF
J gene: TRBJ2-1; V gene: TRBV5-1; clone size: NA; D gene: NA; CDR3 DNA: TGCGCCAGCAGCTTAGGACAACACAATGAGCAGTTCTTC; CDR3 protein: CASSLGQHNEQFF
J gene: TRBJ2-7; V gene: TRBV9; clone size: NA; D gene: TRBD2; CDR3 DNA: TGTGCCAGCAGCGCGGGGGGGCCCGGCGAGCAGTACTTC; CDR3 protein: CASSAGGPGEQYF
J gene: TRBJ1-5; V gene: TRBV7-8; clone size: NA; D gene: NA; CDR3 DNA: TGTGCCAGCAGCCTTAGAGTACAGGGAAATCAGCCCCAGCATTTT; CDR3 protein: CASSLRVQGNQPQHF
J gene: TRBJ2-4; V gene: TRBV29-1; clone size: NA; D gene: NA; CDR3 DNA: TGCAGCGTCCCTCAAGTCCTGGCCAAAAACATTCAGTACTTC; CDR3 protein: CSVPQVLAKNIQYF
J gene: TRBJ1-5; V gene: TRBV10-3; clone size: NA; D gene: TRBD1; CDR3 DNA: TGTGCCATCAGTGAGTCGATTACAGGGGGTGATCAGCCCCAGCATTTT; CDR3 protein: CAISESITGGDQPQHF
J gene: TRBJ2-7; V gene: TRBV28; clone size: NA; D gene: TRBD1; CDR3 DNA: TGTGCCAGCAGCCCCGGGACAGGGGCCTACGAGCAGTACTTC; CDR3 protein: CASSPGTGAYEQYF
J gene: TRBJ2-1; V gene: TRBV10-2; clone size: NA; D gene: TRBD2; CDR3 DNA: TGCGCCAGCAGTCGACTAGCAGAGAACAATGAGCAGTTCTTC; CDR3 protein: CASSRLAENNEQFF
J gene: TRBJ1-5; V gene: TRBV7-7; clone size: NA; D gene: NA; CDR3 DNA: TGTGCTAGCAGCTTAGCGGTGAATCAGCCCCAGCATTTT; CDR3 protein: CASSLAVNQPQHF
J gene: TRBJ2-1; V gene: TRBV29-1; clone size: NA; D gene: NA; CDR3 DNA: TGCAGCGTTGAAGGGACTCTCGGGGCTGAGCAGTTCTTC; CDR3 protein: CSVEGTLGAEQFF
J gene: TRBJ2-4; V gene: TRBV9; clone size: once; D gene: NA; CDR3 DNA: TGTGCCAGCAGCGTAGGCGGGAAGCAAGGAAACATTCAGTACTTC; CDR3 protein: CASSVGGKQGNIQYF
J gene: TRBJ1-1; V gene: TRBV19; clone size: NA; D gene: TRBD1; CDR3 DNA: TGTGCCAGTACGACAGGGTACTTAAACACTGAAGCTTTCTTT; CDR3 protein: CASTTGYLNTEAFF